These T cell receptor beta chains were read from a single sample in a study of T cells in Graves' hyperthyroidism and ophthalmopathy. TCRdb passed the multiplex PCR reads through MiXCR, listing each CDR3 protein once. This sample has 300,000 to 500,000 distinct CDR3 sequences, with about 15% found just once. Sequencing input: blood. These receptors all stem from a woman aged 30 to 39 with Graves' hyperthyroidism. Each CDR3 is given with its conserved first and last residue. Fields, in order: V gene, clone size, D gene, J gene, CDR3 DNA, CDR3 protein. A D gene is named only where the DNA matches it firmly. Not all rows give a size; the values are once, few, many and, for expanded clones, a class.

>TRBV19|.|TRBD1|TRBJ1-5
TGTGCCAGTAGTATCAGGGGGTCGGAGCCCCAGCATTTT
CASSIRGSEPQHF
>TRBV11-2|many|TRBD2|TRBJ2-1
TGTGCCAGCAGCATACTTAGCGGGCGTCTTTACAATGAGCAGTTCTTC
CASSILSGRLYNEQFF
>TRBV13|.|.|TRBJ2-3
TGTGCCAGCAGCTTAGGGATTTCGGGGGCAACAGATACGCAGTATTTT
CASSLGISGATDTQYF
>TRBV2|few|TRBD2|TRBJ2-3
TGTGCCAGCACGAGCGGGAGGAGGAATACGCAGTATTTT
CASTSGRRNTQYF
>TRBV5-1|many|.|TRBJ2-7
TGCGCCAGCAGCCTGGGGAACAACTACGAGCAGTACTTC
CASSLGNNYEQYF
>TRBV6-1|.|.|TRBJ1-5
TGTGCCAGCACGGATTTCGGGGTTGATCAGCCCCAGCATTTT
CASTDFGVDQPQHF
>TRBV19|.|.|TRBJ2-7
TGTGCCGCCGGGACGGAACCCTACGAGCAGTACTTC
CAAGTEPYEQYF
>TRBV6-2/TRBV6-3|.|TRBD1|TRBJ1-1
TGTGCCAGCACGGACGACCCGGGACAGCGGAACACTGAAGCTTTCTTT
CASTDDPGQRNTEAFF
>TRBV6-1|many|.|TRBJ2-1
TGTGCCAGCAGTTTAGGACACAATGAGCAGTTCTTC
CASSLGHNEQFF
>TRBV30|many|.|TRBJ1-2
TGTGCCTGGAGTGAGGGGGGGCCCTATGGCTACACCTTC
CAWSEGGPYGYTF
>TRBV20-1|many|TRBD1|TRBJ2-7
TGCAGTGCTAGAGATGGGGCAGGGGGTACCTACGAGCAGTACTTC
CSARDGAGGTYEQYF
>TRBV10-3|few|TRBD2|TRBJ2-1
TGTGCCATCAGGGGACTAGCGGGAGGTAAAGAGGAGCAGTTCTTC
CAIRGLAGGKEEQFF
>TRBV18|few|.|TRBJ2-7
TGTGCCAGCTCACCACCAGGGAGACGCGACGAGCAGTACTTC
CASSPPGRRDEQYF
>TRBV11-1|many|.|TRBJ2-7
TGTGCCAGCAGCTTAGGGGACGGTGGGGACGAGCAGTACTTC
CASSLGDGGDEQYF
>TRBV12-3/TRBV12-4|.|.|TRBJ2-3
TGTGCCAGCAGTTCCGGGATAGGGCTCCGGACCATCACAGATACGCAGTATTTT
CASSSGIGLRTITDTQYF
>TRBV5-5|many|TRBD1|TRBJ1-1
TGTGCCAGCAGTTTGCAGACAGGGACTACTGAAGCTTTCTTT
CASSLQTGTTEAFF
>TRBV27|.|TRBD2|TRBJ2-1
TGTGCCAGCAGTTTTACATTTAGGTGGGGGACTAGCGGGAGGATAGATGAGCAGTTCTTC
CASSFTFRWGTSGRIDEQFF
>TRBV20-1|many|TRBD1|TRBJ2-3
TGCAGTGCTATACACTTTGACAGGGTTGATACGCAGTATTTT
CSAIHFDRVDTQYF
>TRBV15|.|.|TRBJ2-5
TGTGCCACCAGCAGAGCTGGGGGGGGCGGGCAAGAGACCCAGTACTTC
CATSRAGGGGQETQYF
>TRBV6-1|.|TRBD2|TRBJ2-1
TGTGCCAGCAGTCGTGGACTAGCGGGGTACAATGAGCAGTTCTTC
CASSRGLAGYNEQFF
>TRBV2|many|.|TRBJ2-7
TGTGCCACCGACCGACTGTTCTCCTACGAGCAGTACTTC
CATDRLFSYEQYF
>TRBV5-6|.|.|TRBJ1-4
TGTGCCAGCAGCTTGGGGTCCTGGGAGAATGAAAAACTGTTTTTT
CASSLGSWENEKLFF